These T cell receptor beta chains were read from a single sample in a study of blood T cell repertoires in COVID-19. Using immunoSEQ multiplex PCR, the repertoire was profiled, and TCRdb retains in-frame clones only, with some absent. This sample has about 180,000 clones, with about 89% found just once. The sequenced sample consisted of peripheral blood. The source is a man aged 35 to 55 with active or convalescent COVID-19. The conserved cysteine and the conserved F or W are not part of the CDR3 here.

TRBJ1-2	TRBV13	ASSGPGRDRAYGYT
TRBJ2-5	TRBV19	ASSINSGETQY
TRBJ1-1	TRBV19	ASSIAARGVTEAF
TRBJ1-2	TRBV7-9	ASSLDARDLGYGYT
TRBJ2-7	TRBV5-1	ASRGTLSSYEQY
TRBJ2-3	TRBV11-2	ASSQGVTTTDTQY
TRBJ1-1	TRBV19	ASRRVPNTEAF
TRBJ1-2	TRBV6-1	ASSEADPRGGYT
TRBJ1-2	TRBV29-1	SVGDSRYGYT
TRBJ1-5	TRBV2	ASTGGNQPQH
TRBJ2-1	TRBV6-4	ASSRTSGGAGGNEQF
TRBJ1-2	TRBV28	ASRSPGPPFYGYT
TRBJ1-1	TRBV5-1	ASSLSPREEAF
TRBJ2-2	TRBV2	ASCILRNTGELF
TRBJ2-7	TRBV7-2	ASSADGTGVDEQY
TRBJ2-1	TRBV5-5	ASSLFGGGSSYNEQF
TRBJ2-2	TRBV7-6	ASSLAAGQGNTGELF
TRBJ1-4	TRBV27	ASSSRDFNEKLF
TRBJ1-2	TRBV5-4	ASSPLGQGIGGYT
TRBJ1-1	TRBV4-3	ASSQASRGLNGDTEAF
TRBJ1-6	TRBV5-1	ASSPQGPTFYNSPLH
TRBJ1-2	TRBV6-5	ASTRRALHGYT
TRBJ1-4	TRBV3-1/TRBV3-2	ASSQGTGGSFRYNEKLF
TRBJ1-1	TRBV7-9	ASSSVGERETEAF
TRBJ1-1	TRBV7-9	ASSLSVGRENTEAF
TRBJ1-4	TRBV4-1	ASSHGRGGLDNEKLF
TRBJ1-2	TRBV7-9	ASSLVGTAIYGYT
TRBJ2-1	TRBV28	ASSLARGYYNEQF